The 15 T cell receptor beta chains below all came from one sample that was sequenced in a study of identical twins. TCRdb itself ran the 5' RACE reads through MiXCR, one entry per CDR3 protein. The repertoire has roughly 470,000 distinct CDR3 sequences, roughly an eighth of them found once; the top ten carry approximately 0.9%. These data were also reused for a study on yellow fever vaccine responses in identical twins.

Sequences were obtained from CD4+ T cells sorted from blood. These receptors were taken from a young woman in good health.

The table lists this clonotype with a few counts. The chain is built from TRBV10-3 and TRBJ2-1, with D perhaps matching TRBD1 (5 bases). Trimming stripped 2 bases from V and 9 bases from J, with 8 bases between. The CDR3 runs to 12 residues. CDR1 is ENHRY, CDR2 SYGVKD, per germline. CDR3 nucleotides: TGTGCCATCAGTGAGACCAGGGCTGAGCAGTTCTTC. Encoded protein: CAISETRAEQFF.

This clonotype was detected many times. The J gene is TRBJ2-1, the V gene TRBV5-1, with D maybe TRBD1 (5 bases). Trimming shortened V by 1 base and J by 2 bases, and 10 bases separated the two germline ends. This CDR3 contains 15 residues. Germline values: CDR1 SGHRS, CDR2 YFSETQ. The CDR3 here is CASSLLDTPYNEQFF. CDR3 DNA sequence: TGCGCCAGCAGCTTGCTGGACACCCCCTACAATGAGCAGTTCTTC.

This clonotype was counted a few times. The CDR3 loop reads CASSFIGLTDTQYF. The CDR3, as DNA: TGTGCCAGCAGCTTTATAGGCCTCACAGATACGCAGTATTTT. The chain links TRBV7-3 to TRBJ2-3; D remains ambiguous. From germline, CDR1 is SGHTA and CDR2 FQGTGA. Trimming removed 3 bases from V and 2 bases from J, with 9 bases in between. This CDR3 is built from 14 residues.

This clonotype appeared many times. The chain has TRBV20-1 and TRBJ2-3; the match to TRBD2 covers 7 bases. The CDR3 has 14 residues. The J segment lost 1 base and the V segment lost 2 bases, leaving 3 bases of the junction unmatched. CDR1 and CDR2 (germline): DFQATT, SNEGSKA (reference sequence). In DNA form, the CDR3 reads TGCAGTGCTAGAAGTCGGGGGGGCACAGATACGCAGTATTTT. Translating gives CSARSRGGTDTQYF.

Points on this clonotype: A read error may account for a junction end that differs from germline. The DNA of the CDR3 is TGCGCCAGCAGCTTGTTTAGGGATTCAACCCTCCACTTT. It yields the protein CASSLFRDSTLHF. The chain recombines TRBV5-1 with TRBJ1-6, with D uncertain. The CDR3 is 13 residues long. The V gene's germline CDR1 is SGHRS and CDR2 YFSETQ.

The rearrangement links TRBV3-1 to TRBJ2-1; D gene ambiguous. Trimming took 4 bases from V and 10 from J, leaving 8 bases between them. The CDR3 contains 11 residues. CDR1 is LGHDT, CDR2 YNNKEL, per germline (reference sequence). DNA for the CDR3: TGTGCCAGCAGCCGTAAATGGGAGCAGTTCTTC. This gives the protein CASSRKWEQFF.

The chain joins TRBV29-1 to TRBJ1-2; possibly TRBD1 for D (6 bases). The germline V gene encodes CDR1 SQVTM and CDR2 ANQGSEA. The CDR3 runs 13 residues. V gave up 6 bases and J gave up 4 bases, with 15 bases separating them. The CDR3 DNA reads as TGCAGCGTGGAGGGAGGGGGGATCTATGGCTACACCTTC. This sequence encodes CSVEGGGIYGYTF.

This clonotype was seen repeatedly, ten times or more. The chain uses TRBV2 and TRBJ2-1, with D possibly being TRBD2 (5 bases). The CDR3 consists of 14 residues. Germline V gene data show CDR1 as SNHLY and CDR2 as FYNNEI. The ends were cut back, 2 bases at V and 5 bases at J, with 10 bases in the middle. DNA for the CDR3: TGTGCCAGCAGTGAAACGGGATCCAACAATGAGCAGTTCTTC. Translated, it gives CASSETGSNNEQFF.

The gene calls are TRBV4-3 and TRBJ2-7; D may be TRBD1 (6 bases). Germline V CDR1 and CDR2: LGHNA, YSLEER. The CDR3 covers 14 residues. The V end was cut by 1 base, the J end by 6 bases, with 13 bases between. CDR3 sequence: CASSQVAGASEQYF. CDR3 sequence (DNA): TGCGCCAGCAGCCAAGTCGCAGGGGCGTCCGAGCAGTACTTC.

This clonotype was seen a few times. The CDR3 coding sequence is TGTGCCAGCAGTGGGGCTAGCGGGAGAAGTGAGCAGTTCTTC. Translation: CASSGASGRSEQFF. The chain uses TRBV12-3 or TRBV12-4 and TRBJ2-1; 10 positions match TRBD2. The CDR3 has 14 amino acids. J was trimmed by 9 bases and V by 5 bases; bases with no gene match: 7.

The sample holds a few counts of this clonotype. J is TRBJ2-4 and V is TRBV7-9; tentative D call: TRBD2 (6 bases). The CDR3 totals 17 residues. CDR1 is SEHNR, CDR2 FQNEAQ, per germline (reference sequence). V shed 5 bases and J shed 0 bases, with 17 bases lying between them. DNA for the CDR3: TGTGCCAGCAGCATCGATGGAGGGGCGGGAGCCAAAAACATTCAGTACTTC. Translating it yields CASSIDGGAGAKNIQYF.

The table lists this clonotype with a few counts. CDR3 DNA: TGCAGTGCCCAGAGCGGGAGGGCGTACAATGAGCAGTTCTTC. It specifies CSAQSGRAYNEQFF. The genes are TRBV20-1 and TRBJ2-1; 10 positions match TRBD2. V lost 6 bases to trimming and J lost 4 bases; unmatched junction nucleotides: 6. Per germline, CDR1 DFQATT and CDR2 SNEGSKA (reference sequence). The CDR3 sequence is 14 residues long.

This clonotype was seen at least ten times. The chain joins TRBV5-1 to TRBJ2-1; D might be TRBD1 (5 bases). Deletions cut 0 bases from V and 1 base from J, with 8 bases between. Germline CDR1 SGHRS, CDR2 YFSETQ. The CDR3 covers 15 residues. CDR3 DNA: TGCGCCAGCAGCTTGGAAGGGGTTTCCTACAATGAGCAGTTCTTC. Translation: CASSLEGVSYNEQFF.

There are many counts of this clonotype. CDR3 in amino acids: CASSPSGQGYEQYF. CDR3 nucleotides: TGCGCCAGCAGCCCCTCGGGACAGGGCTACGAGCAGTACTTC. The chain links TRBV5-1 to TRBJ2-7, with 9 bases fitting TRBD1. Trimming cost V 4 bases and J 3 bases; bases outside gene matches: 5. CDR1 and CDR2 (germline): SGHRS, YFSETQ. The CDR3 is made up of 14 amino acids.

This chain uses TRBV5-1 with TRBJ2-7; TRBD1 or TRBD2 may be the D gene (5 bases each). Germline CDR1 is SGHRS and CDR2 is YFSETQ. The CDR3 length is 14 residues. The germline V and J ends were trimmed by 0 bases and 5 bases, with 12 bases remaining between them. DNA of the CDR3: TGCGCCAGCAGCTTGGTGGCAGGGAGCCACGAGCAGTACTTC. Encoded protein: CASSLVAGSHEQYF.